This is a list of T cell receptor beta chains from one sample in a study of T cell responses to AZD1222 COVID-19 vaccine. TCRdb's copy holds only in-frame clones and misses some; the assay was immunoSEQ multiplex PCR. The sample yields around 100,000 clones, more than 85% seen once. Sequencing was performed on peripheral blood, taken on day 0 of AZD1222 vaccination. These receptors all come from an adult in good health. Both conserved end residues are part of each CDR3. Each record gives: CDR3 length, V gene, D gene, clone size, J gene, CDR3 protein, CDR3 DNA. D genes are given only for firm matches. Size tells how often a clone was seen (once, few, many) or the class of an expanded clone, and some rows leave it out.

14	TRBV19	NA	NA	TRBJ2-5	CASSTGGSGETQYF	TGTGCCAGTAGTACCGGTGGGTCAGGGGAGACCCAGTACTTC
14	TRBV27	TRBD1	NA	TRBJ2-5	CASSLWGQGETQYF	TGTGCCAGCAGTTTATGGGGACAGGGGGAGACCCAGTACTTC
16	TRBV10-3	NA	NA	TRBJ1-5	CAISATGRGDNQPQHF	TGTGCCATCAGTGCCACAGGTAGGGGGGACAATCAGCCCCAGCATTTT
15	TRBV7-8	NA	NA	TRBJ1-1	CASSPLIGVGTEAFF	TGTGCCAGCAGTCCGTTGATCGGTGTTGGCACTGAAGCTTTCTTT
15	TRBV28	TRBD2	NA	TRBJ2-7	CASSLVLAGGYEQYF	TGTGCCAGCAGTTTAGTCCTAGCGGGAGGGTACGAGCAGTACTTC
17	TRBV15	TRBD2	once	TRBJ2-3	CATSRARAGLAVDTQYF	TGTGCCACCAGCAGGGCCCGAGCGGGACTAGCTGTAGATACGCAGTATTTT
15	TRBV20-1	NA	few	TRBJ1-5	CSASSSAYSNQPQHF	TGCAGTGCTAGTAGCTCCGCATATAGCAATCAGCCCCAGCATTTT
13	TRBV24-1	NA	NA	TRBJ1-2	CATWDGGNYGYTF	TGTGCCACCTGGGACGGCGGAAACTATGGCTACACCTTC
14	TRBV19	NA	NA	TRBJ2-1	CASRPPGPDNEQFF	TGTGCCTCAAGGCCCCCGGGGCCCGACAATGAGCAGTTCTTC
15	TRBV3-1/TRBV3-2	TRBD1	NA	TRBJ1-4	CASSLTGTTNEKLFF	TGTGCCAGCAGCCTGACAGGGACGACTAATGAAAAACTGTTTTTT
14	TRBV7-9	TRBD2	NA	TRBJ2-7	CASSLSGGYSEQYF	TGTGCCAGCAGCCTCAGCGGGGGGTACTCCGAGCAGTACTTC
15	TRBV11-1	NA	NA	TRBJ2-5	CASSLAPGSQETQYF	TGTGCCAGCAGCTTAGCGCCCGGGAGCCAAGAGACCCAGTACTTC
14	TRBV11-3	NA	NA	TRBJ2-6	CASSPLSGANVLTF	TGTGCCAGCAGCCCGCTCTCTGGGGCCAACGTCCTGACTTTC
15	TRBV11-3	NA	NA	TRBJ2-2	CASSLAGANTGELFF	TGTGCCAGCAGCTTAGCAGGGGCGAACACCGGGGAGCTGTTTTTT
17	TRBV2	TRBD1	once	TRBJ1-2	CASSESRGGGVYDGYTF	TGTGCCAGCAGTGAATCCCGGGGAGGGGGCGTTTATGATGGCTACACCTTC
12	TRBV7-2	NA	NA	TRBJ2-3	CASSSITDTQYF	TGTGCCAGCAGCTCCATCACAGATACGCAGTATTTT
14	TRBV11-2	NA	NA	TRBJ2-5	CASSSDGYQETQYF	TGTGCCAGCAGCAGCGACGGGTACCAAGAGACCCAGTACTTC
14	TRBV11-3	NA	NA	TRBJ2-1	CASSPGGINNEQFF	TGTGCCAGCAGCCCAGGGGGGATTAATAATGAGCAGTTCTTC
14	TRBV4-2	NA	NA	TRBJ2-1	CASSPGQGGNEQFF	TGTGCCAGCAGCCCAGGTCAGGGGGGGAATGAGCAGTTCTTC
15	TRBV15	NA	NA	TRBJ1-2	CATSTPGVTNYGYTF	TGTGCCACCAGCACCCCGGGGGTGACTAACTATGGCTACACCTTC
14	TRBV10-3	NA	NA	TRBJ1-2	CAISARVVNYGYTF	TGTGCCATCAGTGCCAGGGTGGTCAACTATGGCTACACCTTC
14	TRBV7-8	TRBD2	NA	TRBJ2-3	CASSRGGASPPQYF	TGTGCCAGCAGCCGGGGGGGGGCTAGCCCCCCGCAGTATTTT
14	TRBV25-1	TRBD1	NA	TRBJ2-7	CASSDSDRGYEQYF	TGTGCCAGCAGTGACTCGGACAGGGGGTACGAGCAGTACTTC
15	TRBV11-3	NA	NA	TRBJ1-2	CASSSGGREGYGYTF	TGTGCCAGCAGCTCCGGGGGCAGGGAGGGCTATGGCTACACCTTC
13	TRBV12-3/TRBV12-4	NA	NA	TRBJ2-7	CASSLRPTYEQYF	TGTGCCAGCAGTTTAAGGCCTACCTACGAGCAGTACTTC